The 14 T cell receptor beta chains below all came from one sample that was sequenced in a study of post-analysis software for immune sequencing data. Study conclusions and caveats: TRBV5-6, TRBV5-1 and TRBV20-1 belonged to a set of roughly 5 TRBV segments that were more frequent in patients than controls.

For these TCRs, the target antigens are not known. Presence of unique molecular identifiers characterized the TCR beta cDNA libraries. From the PCR reads, TCRdb called clonotypes with MiXCR, one entry per CDR3 protein. The profile covers approximately 730,000 distinct CDR3 sequences, with about half appearing a single time and 4.9% taken by the ten largest. The source material was blood. Source of these receptors: a girl between 5 and 17 years old with multiple sclerosis.

This clonotype was detected a few times. The chain carries TRBV11-3 and TRBJ2-1, with D unclear. The ends were cut back, 5 bases at V and 7 bases at J, with 15 bases in the middle. Germline V gives CDR1 SGHNT, CDR2 YENEEA. This CDR3 region has 14 residues. Here the CDR3 reads CASSPFSSRNEQFF. DNA of the CDR3: TGTGCCAGCAGCCCCTTTAGCTCTCGTAATGAGCAGTTCTTC.

Of note for this clonotype: The germline gene is not matched at one end of the junction; a read error may be the cause. The rearrangement joins TRBV10-3 to TRBJ2-7, with 7 bases that match TRBD2. Germline assignment: CDR1 ENHRY and CDR2 SYGVKD. This CDR3 has 21 amino acids. CDR3 protein: CAISPVSRREKEVIGSYKQYF. The CDR3 DNA is TGTGCCATCAGTCCCGTCTCGCGGCGGGAGAAAGAGGTCATAGGGTCCTACAAGCAGTACTTC.

This clonotype was counted a few times. V usage is TRBV27 and J usage is TRBJ1-2; D is possibly TRBD1 (5 bases). Germline V gene data show CDR1 as MNHEY and CDR2 as SMNVEV (reference sequence). The CDR3 runs 16 residues. V lost 0 bases and J 4 bases, leaving 15 bases between the germline ends. CDR3 DNA sequence: TGTGCCAGCAGTTTATCGCAGGGATTGCCCTCCTATGGCTACACCTTC. Protein product: CASSLSQGLPSYGYTF.

V and J are TRBV4-1 and TRBJ2-1; perhaps TRBD1 as D (5 bases). Near its end, the DNA agrees better with TRBJ2-7, so the J call may be wrong. Per the germline V gene, CDR1 is MGHRA and CDR2 is YSYEKL. The CDR3 has 14 residues. CDR3 sequence reads: CASSHTDSYNEQYF. The CDR3 DNA reads TGCGCCAGCAGCCATACTGACAGTTACAATGAGCAGTACTTC.

This clonotype was detected only a few times. The rearrangement uses TRBV7-2 and TRBJ2-1; the D is unclear. The germline V gene has CDR1 SGHTA and CDR2 FQGNSA. The CDR3 has 15 amino acids. Between the trimmed V and J ends, which lost 0 bases and 0 bases, there was a span of 6 bases. CDR3 sequence (DNA): TGTGCCAGCAGCTTAGCCCATAGCTCCTACAATGAGCAGTTCTTC. Amino acid sequence: CASSLAHSSYNEQFF. Supplemented by reference TRBV7-2 and TRBJ2-1, the full variable domain reads GAGVSQSPSNKVTEKGKDVELRCDPISGHTALYWYRQSLGQGLEFLIYFQGNSAPDKSGLPSDRFSAERTGGSVSTLTIQRTQQEDSAVYLCASSLAHSSYNEQFFGPGTRLTVL.

This rearrangement joins TRBV6-6 to TRBJ2-5, with a tentative D call TRBD1 (5 bases). Trimming removed 1 base from V and 1 base from J, with 7 bases in between. Germline V CDR1 and CDR2: MNHNY, SVGAGI (reference sequence). The CDR3 contains 14 residues. CDR3 residues: CASSYWTPQETQYF. CDR3 nucleotide sequence: TGTGCCAGCAGTTACTGGACACCCCAAGAGACCCAGTACTTC.

A single count supports this clonotype. V usage is TRBV5-4 and J usage is TRBJ2-7; D possibly uses TRBD1 or TRBD2 (5 bases each). Germline CDR1 reads SGHNT; CDR2 reads YYREEE (reference sequence). The V and J ends lost 4 bases and 2 bases respectively, with 16 bases between them. There are 15 residues in the CDR3. The DNA of the CDR3 is TGTGCCAGCAGCCTAGGTGGGGGTGCCGCCTACGAGCAGTACTTC. It yields the protein CASSLGGGAAYEQYF. Drawing the rest from reference TRBV5-4 and TRBJ2-7, the complete variable domain is ETGVTQSPTHLIKTRGQQVTLRCSSQSGHNTVSWYQQALGQGPQFIFQYYREEENGRGNFPPRFSGLQFPNYSSELNVNALELDDSALYLCASSLGGGAAYEQYFGPGTRLTVT.

This chain connects TRBV6-6 to TRBJ1-5; D gene ambiguous. Germline-derived CDR1 and CDR2 are MNHNY and SVGAGI (reference sequence). Deletions cut 2 bases from V and 0 bases from J, with 14 bases between. The CDR3 consists of 17 residues. The CDR3 region is CASSYLTLVHSNQPQHF. Here the CDR3 DNA reads TGTGCCAGCAGTTACCTGACCTTGGTACATAGCAATCAGCCCCAGCATTTT.

The V and J genes are TRBV10-3 and TRBJ2-5; TRBD1 aligns across 8 bases. The V gene end was trimmed by 7 bases and the J gene end by 1 base; junction bases not matched to a gene: 11. The CDR3 is made up of 16 amino acids. Germline V gives CDR1 ENHRY, CDR2 SYGVKD. The CDR3 here is CAIKAARTGPQETQYF. CDR3 nucleotides: TGTGCCATCAAGGCGGCTAGGACAGGGCCCCAAGAGACCCAGTACTTC.

The chain couples TRBV11-3 to TRBJ2-1, with TRBD1 identical over 7 bases. V was pared by 2 bases and J by 4 bases, with 5 bases of the junction left unmatched. Germline V gene data show CDR1 as SGHNT and CDR2 as YENEEA. The CDR3 sequence is 15 residues long. The CDR3 DNA reads TGTGCCAGCAGCTTATCGGGGACAGCTTACAATGAGCAGTTCTTC. Amino acids: CASSLSGTAYNEQFF.

The chain combines TRBV24-1 with TRBJ2-5; 8 bases fit TRBD2. This CDR3 spans 17 amino acids. V lost 3 bases, J lost 2 bases, and 10 bases stayed unmatched. The germline V gene encodes CDR1 KGHDR and CDR2 SFDVKD. CDR3 nucleotides: TGTGCCACCAGTGATCCGGGACTAGTGGGAGCTCAAGAGACCCAGTACTTC. It codes for CATSDPGLVGAQETQYF.

The chain is built from TRBV7-8 and TRBJ2-1; D may be TRBD1 or TRBD2 (5 bases each). The CDR3 has 14 amino acids. The germline V gene has CDR1 SGHVS and CDR2 FQNEAQ. The V end lost 5 bases, the J end lost 5 bases, and 13 bases lay between the germline ends. The CDR3 nucleotides are TGTGCCAGCAGCCCCCGGGACCGTCACAATGAGCAGTTCTTC. It specifies CASSPRDRHNEQFF.

This chain uses TRBV7-9 with TRBJ2-7, with 10 bases fitting TRBD2. Germline CDR1 is SEHNR and CDR2 is FQNEAQ (reference sequence). With V trimmed by 5 bases and J by 0 bases, 16 bases remained unmatched. The CDR3 is 19 residues long. The CDR3 region has the DNA TGTGCCAGCAGCCCCCTAGGACTAGCGGAAAGGATAGGCTCCTACGAGCAGTACTTC. Protein: CASSPLGLAERIGSYEQYF. The variable domain in full, completed from reference TRBV7-9 and TRBJ2-7, reads DTGVSQNPRHKITKRGQNVTFRCDPISEHNRLYWYRQTLGQGPEFLTYFQNEAQLEKSRLLSDRFSAERPKGSFSTLEIQRTEQGDSAMYLCASSPLGLAERIGSYEQYFGPGTRLTVT.

The chain couples TRBV12-3 or TRBV12-4 to TRBJ2-1; TRBD2 matches at 7 bases. V shed 2 bases, J shed 2 bases, and the junction held 6 bases outside the gene matches. CDR3 length: 16 residues. CDR3 amino acids: CASSLRLADTYNEQFF. DNA for the CDR3: TGTGCCAGCAGTTTAAGGCTAGCGGACACCTACAATGAGCAGTTCTTC.